This T cell receptor beta chain was sequenced in a study of blood T cell repertoires in COVID-19 (dated by TCRdb to 2018 to 2021). For context, the study as a whole: The collaborator samples originated in the United States, Italy and Spain and spanned the acute and convalescent phases of COVID-19. The material from the prospective study consisted of cDNA or gDNA derived from T cells, B-cell-depleted T cells, or PBMCs. Where available, HLA class I and class II types were obtained from metadata supplied by the sample provider rather than from assay-based typing. The samples were drawn from two sources: the first 160 participants of the ongoing ImmuneRACE study, and approximately 1,300 subjects contributed by 6 global collaborators. The sample metadata nearly always contained a de-identified subject ID, COVID-19 status, age in years and sex. Deeply sampled blood TCRbeta repertoires from subjects exposed to, actively infected with, or recovered from COVID-19 were included in the dataset. The repertoires were released in a freely available public database intended as a resource for research on the immune response to SARS-CoV-2.

TCRbeta CDR3 regions were amplified from genomic DNA using the immunoSEQ Assay, a bias-controlled multiplex PCR. Concerning the study's data processing: Within the assay, amplification of reference gene primers was used to estimate how many nucleated cells each sample contained. To quantify the absolute abundance of each unique TCRbeta CDR3 rearrangement, sequence reads were collapsed and filtered. For each sample, productive Simpson clonality was calculated by taking the square root of Simpson's diversity index across productive rearrangements. Imported from immuneACCESS, the table was reduced by TCRdb to in-frame sequences with V and J called. These copies leave out some clones; in studies compared against another copy, an unresolved V gene accounts for under half, and the cause of the remainder is not known. V, J and clone size reflect that table, while D and trimming were determined from the DNA. The sample profile shows 250,000 to 300,000 clones; approximately 90% of them were found once. The ten largest account for roughly 6.9% of the sample.

As regards this clone: Its antigen remains undetermined. No base quality values were provided; no much bigger clone lies one nucleotide off.

Broad study findings and their caveats: Clinical and demographic metadata were provided uncurated, with the amount varying by source and participant.

Another Seattle source contributed samples from volunteer blood donors who had recovered from COVID-19. Each collaborating institution followed its own protocols to collect whole blood in K2EDTA tubes. For TCRbeta analysis, collaborators shipped samples in one of three forms: frozen whole blood, isolated PBMCs, or DNA extracted from either of those sample types. There are 14 amino acids in the CDR3, from cysteine to phenylalanine inclusive. The entry retains the CDR3 DNA only, 42 bases that are in frame from base 1. V and J are truncated by 0 bases and 4 bases respectively, leaving an intervening sequence of 7 bases. CDR1 and CDR2 were assigned from the germline V gene as SGDLS and YYNGEE.

Input material: peripheral blood. The clonotype originates from a young woman who had recovered from COVID-19. The V and J genes are TRBV9 and TRBJ1-4; no D gene is confidently identified. The sequence in DNA is TGTGCCAGCAGCGTAGGGCGGCTTAATGAAAAACTGTTTTTT. Translation gives CASSVGRLNEKLFF. The variable domain in full, with residues beyond the CDR3 obtained from the reference TRBV9 and TRBJ1-4 genes, is DSGVTQTPKHLITATGQRVTLRCSPRSGDLSVYWYQQSLDQGLQFLIQYYNGEERAKGNILERFSAQQFPDLHSELNLSSLELGDSALYFCASSVGRLNEKLFFGSGTQLSVL.